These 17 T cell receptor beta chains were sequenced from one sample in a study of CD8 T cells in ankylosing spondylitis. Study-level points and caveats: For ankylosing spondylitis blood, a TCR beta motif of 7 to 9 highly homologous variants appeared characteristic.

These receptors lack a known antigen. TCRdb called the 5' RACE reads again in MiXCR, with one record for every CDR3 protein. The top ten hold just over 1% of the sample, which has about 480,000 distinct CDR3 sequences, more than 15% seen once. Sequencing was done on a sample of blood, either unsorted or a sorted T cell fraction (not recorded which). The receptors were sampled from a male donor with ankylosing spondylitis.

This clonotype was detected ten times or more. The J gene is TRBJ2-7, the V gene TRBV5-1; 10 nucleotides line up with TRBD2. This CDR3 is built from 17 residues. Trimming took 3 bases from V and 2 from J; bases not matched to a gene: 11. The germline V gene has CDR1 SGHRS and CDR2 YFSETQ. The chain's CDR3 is CASSWDLTSGATYEQYF. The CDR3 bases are TGCGCCAGCAGCTGGGACCTAACTAGCGGGGCTACCTACGAGCAGTACTTC.

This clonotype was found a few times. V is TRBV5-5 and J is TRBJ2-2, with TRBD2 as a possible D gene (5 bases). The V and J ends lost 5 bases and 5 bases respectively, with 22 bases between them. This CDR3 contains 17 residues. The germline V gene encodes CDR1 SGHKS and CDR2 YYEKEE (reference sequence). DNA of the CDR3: TGTGCCAGCAGGCCGTTGACTACCTCCGTACTTACCGGGGAGCTGTTTTTT. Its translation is CASRPLTTSVLTGELFF.

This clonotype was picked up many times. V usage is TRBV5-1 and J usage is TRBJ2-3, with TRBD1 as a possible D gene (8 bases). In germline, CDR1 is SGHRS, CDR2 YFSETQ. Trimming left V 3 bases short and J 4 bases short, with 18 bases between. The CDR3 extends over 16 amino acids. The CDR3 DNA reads TGCGCCAGCAGCTGGGAGGGACAGGCCTTAGCAGATACGCAGTATTTT. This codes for CASSWEGQALADTQYF.

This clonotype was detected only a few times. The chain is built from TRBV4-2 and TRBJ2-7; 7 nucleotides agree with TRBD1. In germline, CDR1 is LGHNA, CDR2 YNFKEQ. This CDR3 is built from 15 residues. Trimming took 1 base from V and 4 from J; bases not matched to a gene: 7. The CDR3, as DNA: TGTGCCAGCAGCCAAGCTCAGGGGGTTGGTTACGAGCAGTACTTC. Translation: CASSQAQGVGYEQYF.

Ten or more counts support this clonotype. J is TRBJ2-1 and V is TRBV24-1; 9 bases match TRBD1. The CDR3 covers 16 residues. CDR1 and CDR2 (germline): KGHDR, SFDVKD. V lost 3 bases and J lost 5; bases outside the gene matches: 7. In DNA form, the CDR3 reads TGTGCCACCAGTGATCAGGGACAGGGCAAGGACAATGAGCAGTTCTTC. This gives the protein CATSDQGQGKDNEQFF.

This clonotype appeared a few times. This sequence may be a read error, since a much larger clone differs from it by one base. CDR3 residues: CACSSVRLFLGGRNTEAFF. The CDR3 DNA follows: TGTGCCTGCAGTTCGGTGCGACTCTTCCTGGGCGGGAGGAACACTGAAGCTTTCTTT. This chain uses TRBV12-3 or TRBV12-4 with TRBJ1-1; unclear D gene. This CDR3 is built from 19 residues.

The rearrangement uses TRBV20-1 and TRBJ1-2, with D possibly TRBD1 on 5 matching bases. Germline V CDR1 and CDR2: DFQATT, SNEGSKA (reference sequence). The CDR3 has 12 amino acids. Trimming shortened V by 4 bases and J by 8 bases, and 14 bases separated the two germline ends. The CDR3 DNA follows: TGCAGTGCTACCCGACAGCTTTCGGGCTACACCTTC. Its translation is CSATRQLSGYTF.

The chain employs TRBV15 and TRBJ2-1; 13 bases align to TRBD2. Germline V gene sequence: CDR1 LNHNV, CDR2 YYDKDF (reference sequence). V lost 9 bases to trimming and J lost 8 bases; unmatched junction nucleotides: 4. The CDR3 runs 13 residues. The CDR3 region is CATRLAGGHEQFF. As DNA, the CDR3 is TGTGCCACTCGACTAGCGGGAGGCCATGAGCAGTTCTTC.

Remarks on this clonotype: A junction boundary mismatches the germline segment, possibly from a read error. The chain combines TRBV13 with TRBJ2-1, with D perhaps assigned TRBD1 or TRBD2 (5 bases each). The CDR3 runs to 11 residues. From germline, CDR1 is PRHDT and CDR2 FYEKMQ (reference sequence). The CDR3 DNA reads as TGTGCCAGCAGCGCCGAGCCGGGACCGTACTTC. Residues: CASSAEPGPYF. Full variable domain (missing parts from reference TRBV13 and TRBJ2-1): AAGVIQSPRHLIKEKRETATLKCYPIPRHDTVYWYQQGPGQDPQFLISFYEKMQSDKGSIPDRFSAQQFSDYHSELNMSSLELGDSALYFCASSAEPGPYFGPGTRLTVL.

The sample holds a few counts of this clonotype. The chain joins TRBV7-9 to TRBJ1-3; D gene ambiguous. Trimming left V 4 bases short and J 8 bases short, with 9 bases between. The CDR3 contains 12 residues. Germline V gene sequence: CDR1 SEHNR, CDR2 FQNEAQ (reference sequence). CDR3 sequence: CASSSSGDTIYF. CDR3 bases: TGTGCCAGCAGCTCCTCCGGTGACACCATATATTTT.

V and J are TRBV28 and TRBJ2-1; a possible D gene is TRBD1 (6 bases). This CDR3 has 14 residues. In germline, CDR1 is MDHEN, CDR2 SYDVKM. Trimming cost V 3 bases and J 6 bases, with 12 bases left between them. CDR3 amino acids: CASSLFQGPNEQFF. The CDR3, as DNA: TGTGCCAGCAGTTTGTTCCAGGGGCCCAATGAGCAGTTCTTC.

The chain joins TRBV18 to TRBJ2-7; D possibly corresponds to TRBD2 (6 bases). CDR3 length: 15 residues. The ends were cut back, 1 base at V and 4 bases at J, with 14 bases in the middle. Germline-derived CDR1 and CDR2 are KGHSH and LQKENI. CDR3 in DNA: TGTGCCAGCTCACCACTTCCCTCCGGGACTTACGAGCAGTACTTC. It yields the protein CASSPLPSGTYEQYF.

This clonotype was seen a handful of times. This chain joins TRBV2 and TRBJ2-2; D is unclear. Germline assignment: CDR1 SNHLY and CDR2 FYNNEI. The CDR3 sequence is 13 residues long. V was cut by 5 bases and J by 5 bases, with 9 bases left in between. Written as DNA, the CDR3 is TGTGCCAGCAGTTTTACATCGACCGGGGAGCTGTTTTTT. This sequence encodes CASSFTSTGELFF.

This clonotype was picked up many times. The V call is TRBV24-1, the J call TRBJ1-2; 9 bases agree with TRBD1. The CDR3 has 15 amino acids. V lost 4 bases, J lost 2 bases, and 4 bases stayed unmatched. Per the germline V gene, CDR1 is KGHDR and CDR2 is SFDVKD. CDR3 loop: CATSDNRGPNYGYTF. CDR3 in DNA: TGTGCCACCAGTGACAACAGGGGGCCGAACTATGGCTACACCTTC.

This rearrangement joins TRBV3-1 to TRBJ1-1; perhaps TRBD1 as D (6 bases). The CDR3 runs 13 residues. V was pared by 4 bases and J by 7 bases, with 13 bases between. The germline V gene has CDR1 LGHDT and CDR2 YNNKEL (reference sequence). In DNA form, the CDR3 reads TGTGCCAGCAGCCGGGGGGGGCCGGTTGAAGCTTTCTTT. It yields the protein CASSRGGPVEAFF.

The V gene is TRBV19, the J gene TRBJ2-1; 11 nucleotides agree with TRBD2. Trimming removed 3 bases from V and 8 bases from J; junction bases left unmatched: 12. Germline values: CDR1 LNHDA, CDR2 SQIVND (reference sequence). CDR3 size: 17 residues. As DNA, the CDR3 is TGTGCCAGTAGTATCCCCCCGGGTAGCGGGAGGGCAGATGAGCAGTTCTTC. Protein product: CASSIPPGSGRADEQFF. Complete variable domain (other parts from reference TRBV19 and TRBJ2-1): DGGITQSPKYLFRKEGQNVTLSCEQNLNHDAMYWYRQDPGQGLRLIYYSQIVNDFQKGDIAEGYSVSREKKESFPLTVTSAQKNPTAFYLCASSIPPGSGRADEQFFGPGTRLTVL.

The CDR3 DNA sequence: TGTGCCAGCAGCCAAGAAGGACAGGAGTACTTC. Translated: CASSQEGQEYF. The chain is built from TRBV3-1 and TRBJ2-7; 7 nucleotides align to TRBD1. J gave up 11 bases and V 0 bases, and 1 base lay outside the gene matches. Germline V gene data show CDR1 as LGHDT and CDR2 as YNNKEL (reference sequence). This CDR3 contains 11 residues.